This T cell receptor (beta chain) was observed in a study of technical replicates of blood from a handful of donors. This clone was picked up one time. The method was immunoSEQ multiplex PCR; TCRdb's version includes in-frame clones alone and lacks a portion of them. Seen here are about 84,000 clones, 95% to 98% observed once, and the top ten hold around 0.15%. The sample consisted of T cells isolated from PBMCs. The sequence was obtained from a human donor in good health.

CDR3 sequence reads: CAWSVGGGAYEQFF. CDR3 nucleotide sequence: TGTGCCTGGAGTGTAGGAGGGGGGGCCTATGAGCAGTTCTTC. The chain couples TRBV30 to TRBJ2-1; possible D gene TRBD2, 7 bases. Deletions cut 0 bases from V and 8 bases from J, with 14 bases between. This CDR3 has 14 residues. Germline V gene lookup returns CDR1 GTSNPN and CDR2 SVGIG (reference sequence).